This T cell receptor (beta chain) is drawn from a study of early T cells in non-severe SARS-CoV-2 infection. The CDR3 consists of 11 residues. Per germline, CDR1 SGHNT and CDR2 YYREEE (reference sequence). Trimming removed 8 bases at V and 5 bases at J, with 7 bases between. Attached unique molecular identifiers marked individual cDNA molecules. TCRdb reprocessed the 5' RACE reads with MiXCR, giving one entry per CDR3 protein. The data hold tens of thousands of distinct CDR3 sequences, with roughly 7% observed a single time. About this clonotype itself: A much larger clone differs by one base, so this may be a read error.

The sequencing input was whole blood. The chain recombines TRBV5-4 with TRBJ2-2; D uncertain. The sequence came from an adult who was a healthcare worker with PCR-confirmed SARS-CoV-2 infection or an uninfected control (not recorded which). The CDR3 loop is CASQATGELFF. CDR3 in DNA: TGTGCCAGTCAGGCAACCGGGGAGCTGTTTTTT.